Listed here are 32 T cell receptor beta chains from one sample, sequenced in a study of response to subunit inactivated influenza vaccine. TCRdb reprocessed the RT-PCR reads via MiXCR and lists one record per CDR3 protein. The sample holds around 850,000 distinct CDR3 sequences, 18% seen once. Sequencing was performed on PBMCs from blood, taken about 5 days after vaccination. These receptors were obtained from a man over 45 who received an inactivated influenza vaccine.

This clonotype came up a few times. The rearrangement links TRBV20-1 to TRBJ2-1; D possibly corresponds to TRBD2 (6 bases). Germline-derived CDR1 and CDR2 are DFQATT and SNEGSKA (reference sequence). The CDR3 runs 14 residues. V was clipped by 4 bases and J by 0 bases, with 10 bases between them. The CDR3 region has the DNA TGCAGTGCTAAATCAGCGGGCTCCTACAATGAGCAGTTCTTC. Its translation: CSAKSAGSYNEQFF.

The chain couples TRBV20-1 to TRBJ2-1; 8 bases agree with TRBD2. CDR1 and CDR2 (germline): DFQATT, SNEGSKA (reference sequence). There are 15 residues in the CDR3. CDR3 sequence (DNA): TGCACCGCGACAACCGGGACTAGTCTTGGGGATGAGCAGTTCTTC. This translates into CTATTGTSLGDEQFF.

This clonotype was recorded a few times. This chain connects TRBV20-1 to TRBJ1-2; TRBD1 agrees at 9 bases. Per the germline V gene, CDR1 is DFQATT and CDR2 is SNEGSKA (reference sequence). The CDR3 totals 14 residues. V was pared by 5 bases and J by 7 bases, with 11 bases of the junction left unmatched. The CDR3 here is CSASTGTGIVGYTF. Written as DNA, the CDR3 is TGCAGTGCTTCTACCGGGACAGGGATCGTTGGCTACACCTTC.

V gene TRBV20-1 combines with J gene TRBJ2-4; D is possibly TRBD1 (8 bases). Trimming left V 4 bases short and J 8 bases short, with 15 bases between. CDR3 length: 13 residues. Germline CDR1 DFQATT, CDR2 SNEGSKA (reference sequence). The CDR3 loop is CSAIRTGRDIQYF. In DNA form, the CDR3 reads TGCAGTGCTATTAGGACAGGGAGGGACATTCAGTACTTC.

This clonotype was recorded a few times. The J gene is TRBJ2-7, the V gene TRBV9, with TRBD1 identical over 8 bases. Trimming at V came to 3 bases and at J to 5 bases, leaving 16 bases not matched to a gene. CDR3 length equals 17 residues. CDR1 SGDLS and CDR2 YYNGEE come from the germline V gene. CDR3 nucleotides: TGTGCCAGCAGCGCCCTCCCCTCCGGGACAGGCGCCGACGAGCAGTACTTC. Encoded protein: CASSALPSGTGADEQYF.

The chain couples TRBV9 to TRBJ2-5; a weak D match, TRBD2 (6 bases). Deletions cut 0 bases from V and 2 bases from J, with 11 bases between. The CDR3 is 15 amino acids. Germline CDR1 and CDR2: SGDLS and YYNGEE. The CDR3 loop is CASSVGDLLQETQYF. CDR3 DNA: TGTGCCAGCAGCGTAGGGGACTTATTACAAGAGACCCAGTACTTC.

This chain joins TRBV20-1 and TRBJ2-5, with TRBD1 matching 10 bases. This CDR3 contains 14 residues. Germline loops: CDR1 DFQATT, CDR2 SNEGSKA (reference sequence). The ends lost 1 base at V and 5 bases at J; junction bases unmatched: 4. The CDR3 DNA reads TGCAGTGCTAGAGTCGGGACAGGGGTTGAGACCCAGTACTTC. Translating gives CSARVGTGVETQYF.

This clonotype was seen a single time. CDR3 region: CASSPRGTGYTGELFF. DNA for the CDR3: TGTGCCAGCAGCCCCCGCGGGACGGGGTACACCGGGGAGCTGTTTTTT. The chain uses TRBV5-5 and TRBJ2-2, with a possible D match to TRBD2 (6 bases). Trimming removed 4 bases at V and 3 bases at J, with 16 bases between. Germline V gene sequence: CDR1 SGHKS, CDR2 YYEKEE (reference sequence). This CDR3 comprises 16 residues.

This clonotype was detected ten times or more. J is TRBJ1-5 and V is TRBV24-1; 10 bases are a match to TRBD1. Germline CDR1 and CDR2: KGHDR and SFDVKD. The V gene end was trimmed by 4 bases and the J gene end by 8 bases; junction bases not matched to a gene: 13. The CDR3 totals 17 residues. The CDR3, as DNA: TGTGCCACCAGTGAGGGCCAGGGACAGGGGTTCTGGAAGCCCCAGCATTTT. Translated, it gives CATSEGQGQGFWKPQHF.

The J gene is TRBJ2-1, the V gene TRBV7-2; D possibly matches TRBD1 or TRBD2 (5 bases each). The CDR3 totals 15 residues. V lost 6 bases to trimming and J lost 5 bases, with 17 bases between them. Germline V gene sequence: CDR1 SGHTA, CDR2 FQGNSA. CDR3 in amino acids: CASSRDRINNNEQFF. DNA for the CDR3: TGTGCCAGCAGTCGGGACCGAATTAACAACAATGAGCAGTTCTTC.

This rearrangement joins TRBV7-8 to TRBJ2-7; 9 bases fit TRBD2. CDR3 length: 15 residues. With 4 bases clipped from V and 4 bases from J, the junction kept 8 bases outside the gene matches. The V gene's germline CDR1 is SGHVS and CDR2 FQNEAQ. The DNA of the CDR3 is TGTGCCAGCAGCTCCCAGCGGGGGGTGAGGTACGAGCAGTACTTC. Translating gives CASSSQRGVRYEQYF.

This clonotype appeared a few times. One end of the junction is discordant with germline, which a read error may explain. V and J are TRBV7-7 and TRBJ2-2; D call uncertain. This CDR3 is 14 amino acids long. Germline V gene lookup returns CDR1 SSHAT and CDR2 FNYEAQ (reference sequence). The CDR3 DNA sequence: TGTGCTAGCAGCTTAAGACTGGGGACCGGGGAGCTGTTTTTT. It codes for CASSLRLGTGELFF.

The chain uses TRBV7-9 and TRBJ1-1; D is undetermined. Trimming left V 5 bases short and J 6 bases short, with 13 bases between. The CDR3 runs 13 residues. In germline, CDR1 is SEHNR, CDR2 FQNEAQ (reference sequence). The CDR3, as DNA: TGTGCCAGCAGCGGACTTTCGGGAGCTGAAGCTTTCTTT. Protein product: CASSGLSGAEAFF.

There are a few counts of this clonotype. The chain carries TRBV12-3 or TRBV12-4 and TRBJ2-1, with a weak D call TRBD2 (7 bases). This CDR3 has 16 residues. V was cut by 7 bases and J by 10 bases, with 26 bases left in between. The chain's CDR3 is CASTTTGGLGPTEQFF. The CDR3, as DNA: TGTGCCAGCACCACTACGGGGGGCTTAGGCCCAACCGAGCAGTTCTTC.

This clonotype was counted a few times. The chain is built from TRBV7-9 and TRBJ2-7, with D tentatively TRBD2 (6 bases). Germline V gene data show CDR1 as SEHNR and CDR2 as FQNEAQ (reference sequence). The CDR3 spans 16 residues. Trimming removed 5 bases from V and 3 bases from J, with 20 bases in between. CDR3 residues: CASSRDSFIHLYEQYF. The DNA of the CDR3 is TGTGCCAGCAGCCGGGACTCATTCATTCACCTCTACGAGCAGTACTTC.

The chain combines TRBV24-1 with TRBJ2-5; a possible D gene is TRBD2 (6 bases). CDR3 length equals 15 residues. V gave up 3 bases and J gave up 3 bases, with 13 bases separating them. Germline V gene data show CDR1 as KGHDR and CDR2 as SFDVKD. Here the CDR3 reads CATSDGGDGKETQYF. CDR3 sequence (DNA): TGTGCCACCAGTGATGGAGGGGATGGGAAAGAGACCCAGTACTTC.

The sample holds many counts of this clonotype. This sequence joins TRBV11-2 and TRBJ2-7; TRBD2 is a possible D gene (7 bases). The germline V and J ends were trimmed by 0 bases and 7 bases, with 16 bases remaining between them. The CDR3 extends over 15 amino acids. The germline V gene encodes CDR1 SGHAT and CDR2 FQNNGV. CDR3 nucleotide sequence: TGTGCCAGCAGCTTAGATCCGCGGGGGCTGTGGGAGCAGTACTTC. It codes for CASSLDPRGLWEQYF.

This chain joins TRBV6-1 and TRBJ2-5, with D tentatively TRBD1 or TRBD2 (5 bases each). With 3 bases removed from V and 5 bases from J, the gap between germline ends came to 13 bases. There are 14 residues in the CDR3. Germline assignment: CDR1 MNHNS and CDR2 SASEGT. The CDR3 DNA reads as TGTGCCAGCAGTGATCCCGGGACGTATGAGACCCAGTACTTC. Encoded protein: CASSDPGTYETQYF.

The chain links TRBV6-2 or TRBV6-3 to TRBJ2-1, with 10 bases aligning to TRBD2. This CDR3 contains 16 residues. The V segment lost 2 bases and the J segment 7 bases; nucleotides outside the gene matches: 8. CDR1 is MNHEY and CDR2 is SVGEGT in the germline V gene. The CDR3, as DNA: TGTGCCAGCAGTTACAGCCTAGCGGGAGCCGGGAATGAGCAGTTCTTC. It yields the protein CASSYSLAGAGNEQFF.

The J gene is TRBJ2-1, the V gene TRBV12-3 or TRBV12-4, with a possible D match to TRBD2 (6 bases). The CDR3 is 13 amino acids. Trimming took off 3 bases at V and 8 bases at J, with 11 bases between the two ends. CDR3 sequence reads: CASSLGGGYEQFF. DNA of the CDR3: TGTGCCAGCAGTTTGGGTGGGGGGTATGAGCAGTTCTTC.

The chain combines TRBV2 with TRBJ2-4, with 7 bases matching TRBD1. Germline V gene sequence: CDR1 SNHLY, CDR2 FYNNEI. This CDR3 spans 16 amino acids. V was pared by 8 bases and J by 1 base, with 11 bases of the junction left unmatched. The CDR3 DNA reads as TGTGCCAGCTCCGAAAACAGGGGCTTGGCCAAAAACATTCAGTACTTC. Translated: CASSENRGLAKNIQYF.

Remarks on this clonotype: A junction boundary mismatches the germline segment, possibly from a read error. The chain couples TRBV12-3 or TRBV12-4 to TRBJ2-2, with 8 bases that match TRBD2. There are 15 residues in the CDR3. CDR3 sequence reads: CASSFVGLEDGELFF. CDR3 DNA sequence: TGTGCCAGCAGTTTTGTGGGACTAGAGGATGGGGAGCTGTTCTTT.

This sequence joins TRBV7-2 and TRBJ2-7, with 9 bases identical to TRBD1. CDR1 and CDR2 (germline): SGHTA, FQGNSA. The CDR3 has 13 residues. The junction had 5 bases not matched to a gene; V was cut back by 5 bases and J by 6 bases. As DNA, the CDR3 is TGTGCCAGCAGCCTCGGACAGGGGCCCGAGCAGTACTTC. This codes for CASSLGQGPEQYF.

CDR3 bases: TGTGCCAGTAGTAGACGGGACAGCCAGAATTCACCCCTCCACTTT. Translating gives CASSRRDSQNSPLHF. The V call is TRBV19, the J call TRBJ1-6; the match to TRBD1 covers 7 bases. Per germline, CDR1 LNHDA and CDR2 SQIVND (reference sequence). The length of the CDR3 is 15 residues. The J segment lost 7 bases and the V segment lost 4 bases, leaving 7 bases of the junction unmatched.

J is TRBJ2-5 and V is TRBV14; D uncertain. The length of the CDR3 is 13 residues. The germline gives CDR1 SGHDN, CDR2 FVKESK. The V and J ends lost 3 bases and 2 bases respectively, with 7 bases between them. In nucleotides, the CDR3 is TGTGCCAGCAGCCACCTCAATCAAGAGACCCAGTACTTC. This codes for CASSHLNQETQYF.

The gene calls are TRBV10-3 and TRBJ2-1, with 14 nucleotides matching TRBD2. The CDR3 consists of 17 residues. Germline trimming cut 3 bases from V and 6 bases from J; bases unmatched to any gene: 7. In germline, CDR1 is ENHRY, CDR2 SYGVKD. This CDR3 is CAISDTRGTSGSNEQFF. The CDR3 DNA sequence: TGTGCCATCAGTGATACACGGGGGACTAGCGGGAGCAATGAGCAGTTCTTC.

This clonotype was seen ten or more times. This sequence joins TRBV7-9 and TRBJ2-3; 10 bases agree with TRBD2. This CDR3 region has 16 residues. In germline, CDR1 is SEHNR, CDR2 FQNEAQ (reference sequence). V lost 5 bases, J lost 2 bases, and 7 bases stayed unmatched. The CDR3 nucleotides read TGTGCCAGCAGCCTAATCAGCGGGGGGGACACAGATACGCAGTATTTT. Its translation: CASSLISGGDTDTQYF.

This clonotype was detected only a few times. In nucleotides, the CDR3 is TGCGCCAGCAGCCAAATAGCGGGGAACACAGATACGCAGTATTTT. Translating it yields CASSQIAGNTDTQYF. V is TRBV5-1 and J is TRBJ2-3, with 8 bases aligning to TRBD2. CDR3 length equals 15 residues. The V and J ends lost 4 bases and 2 bases, in that order; junction bases with no gene match: 6. CDR1 and CDR2 from the germline V gene are SGHRS and YFSETQ.

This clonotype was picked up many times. The CDR3 loop reads CAISDGAYEQYF. CDR3 in DNA: TGTGCCATCAGTGATGGTGCCTACGAGCAGTACTTC. The chain links TRBV10-3 to TRBJ2-7; no clear D gene. This CDR3 comprises 12 residues. Looked up from germline, CDR1 is ENHRY and CDR2 is SYGVKD. Between the trimmed V and J ends, which lost 3 bases and 2 bases, there was a span of 5 bases.

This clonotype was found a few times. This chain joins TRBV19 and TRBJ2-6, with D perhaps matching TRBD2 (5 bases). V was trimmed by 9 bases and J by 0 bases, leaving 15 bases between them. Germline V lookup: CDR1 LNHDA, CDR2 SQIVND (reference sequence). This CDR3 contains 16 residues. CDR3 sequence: CASREGATSGANVLTF. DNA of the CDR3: TGTGCCAGCCGAGAGGGAGCGACCTCTGGGGCCAACGTCCTGACTTTC.

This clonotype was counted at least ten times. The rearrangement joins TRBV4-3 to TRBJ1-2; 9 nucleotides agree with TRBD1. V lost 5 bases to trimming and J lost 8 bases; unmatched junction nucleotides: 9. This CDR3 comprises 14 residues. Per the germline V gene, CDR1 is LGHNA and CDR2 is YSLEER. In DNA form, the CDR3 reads TGCGCCAGCAGCACCCGGACAGGGGTTGGAGGCTACACCTTC. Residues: CASSTRTGVGGYTF.

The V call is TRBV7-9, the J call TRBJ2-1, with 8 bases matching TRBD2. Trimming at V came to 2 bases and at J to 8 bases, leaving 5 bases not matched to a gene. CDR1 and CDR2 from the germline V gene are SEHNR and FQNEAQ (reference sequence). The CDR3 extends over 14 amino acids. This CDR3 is CASSLTGGRDEQFF. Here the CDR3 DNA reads TGTGCCAGCAGCTTAACGGGAGGGCGCGATGAGCAGTTCTTC.